The present T cell receptor (beta chain) was sequenced within a study of identical twins (dated by TCRdb to the mid-2010s). Concerning the study at large: The study deep-sequenced TCR alpha and beta repertoires from monozygotic twins, unrelated adults of various ages and cord blood to test whether fetal clonotypes persist. Replicate twin experiments were performed at different times using different library preparation protocols to rule out contamination.

Library preparation used 5' RACE. This sample was sequenced with an Illumina HiSeq 2000. A universal primer binding site was added through template switching, and the final cDNA carried a unique molecular identifier so that TCR cDNA molecules could be counted accurately. Specific primers in the conserved constant-segment region were used to synthesize first-strand cDNA for TCR alpha and beta chains. To control for contamination, every cDNA library was double barcoded, receiving both a SMART-Mk sample barcode and Illumina barcodes. Two successive PCR steps introduced TruSeq adapter sequences along with Illumina sample barcodes. TCR alpha and beta cDNA libraries were sequenced on the Illumina HiSeq platform with custom primers. The published analysis was carried out like this. MiGEC processed the raw reads to extract unique molecular identifiers, while MiXCR was used to determine the CDR3 positions. For each individual, recombination models were inferred using an EM algorithm with the repgenHMM and IGoR tools. The tcR package in R was used for shared clonotype analysis, with sharing normalized by the product of cloneset sizes. Out-of-frame nonproductive sequences were analyzed to study raw recombination free of thymic and clonal selection effects. TCRdb redid the processing of the public reads, applying fastp at Q25 and MiXCR, and retained in-frame beta chains. A single entry per CDR3 protein holds the most common genes and DNA from its merged rows. The V and J calls follow TCRdb's processing rather than the paper's. In all, the sample holds approximately 700,000 distinct CDR3 sequences, and roughly 6% of those were seen once. The ten largest clones add up to 1.5% to 2% of the sample.

This clonotype turned up a few times. Its antigen target is currently unknown. Base qualities are not provided; no much larger clone lies one nucleotide away. Here is what the overall study found, with its caveats: In monozygotic twins, out-of-frame TCR alpha sharing was systematically underestimated by recombination models, although the models agreed with sharing between unrelated individuals. Conclusions relied on cross-sectional statistical analysis, since the same donors could not be followed over many years. Zero-insertion analyses could be partly confounded by invariant T cells such as MAIT and iNKT, although diverse VJ usage argued against such confounding for most clonotypes. Abundant cord blood beta clonotypes had fewer insertions, young adult naive repertoires showed a similar but weaker trend, and memory repertoires showed no such trend. In beta out-of-frame sequences, excess twin sharing was weaker, because having fewer shared sequences lowered the signal-to-noise ratio. Compared with coincidental sharing between unrelated individuals, out-of-frame TCR alpha sequences shared between twins showed an excess of sequences with low generation probability.

Only healthy Caucasian donors were included. Three unrelated non-twin adults were additionally sequenced: a male aged 18 to 30, a male aged 50 to 59 and a female aged 50 to 59. Using Miltenyi CD45RO+ enrichment and human naive T-cell isolation kits, memory (CD45RO+) and naive T cells were isolated from PBMC. This receptor was identified in a man aged 18 to 35 in good health. Sequencing input: naive T cells sorted from blood. Taken with the paper, the label for cell subset or site translates to: cells isolated with a human naive T-cell isolation kit.

The CDR3 region has the sequence CASSPLPRLAGASLYNEQFF. The nucleotide sequence reads TGTGCCAGCAGCCCCCTCCCCCGGCTAGCGGGAGCATCTTTGTACAATGAGCAGTTCTTC. The chain couples TRBV11-2 to TRBJ2-1, with 10 junctional bases fitting TRBD2. The CDR1 and CDR2 encoded by the germline V gene are SGHAT and FQNNGV. Counted from cysteine to phenylalanine, this CDR3 has 20 amino acids. Solely the CDR3 DNA is kept, with 60 bases framed from the first base. The V end gives up 5 bases and the J end 4 bases, leaving 20 bases in the junction not matched to a gene.